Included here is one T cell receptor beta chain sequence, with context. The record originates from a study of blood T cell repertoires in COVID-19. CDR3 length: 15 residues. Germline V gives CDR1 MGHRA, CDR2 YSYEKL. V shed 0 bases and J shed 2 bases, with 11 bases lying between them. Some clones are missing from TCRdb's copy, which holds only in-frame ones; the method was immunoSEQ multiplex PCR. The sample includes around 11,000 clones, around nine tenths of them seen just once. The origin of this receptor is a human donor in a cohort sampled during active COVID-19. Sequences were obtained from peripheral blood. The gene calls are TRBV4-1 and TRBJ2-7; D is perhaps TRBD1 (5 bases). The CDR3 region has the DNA TGCGCCAGCAGCCAAGAGGCAGGGTGGACCTACGAGCAGTACTTC. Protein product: CASSQEAGWTYEQYF.